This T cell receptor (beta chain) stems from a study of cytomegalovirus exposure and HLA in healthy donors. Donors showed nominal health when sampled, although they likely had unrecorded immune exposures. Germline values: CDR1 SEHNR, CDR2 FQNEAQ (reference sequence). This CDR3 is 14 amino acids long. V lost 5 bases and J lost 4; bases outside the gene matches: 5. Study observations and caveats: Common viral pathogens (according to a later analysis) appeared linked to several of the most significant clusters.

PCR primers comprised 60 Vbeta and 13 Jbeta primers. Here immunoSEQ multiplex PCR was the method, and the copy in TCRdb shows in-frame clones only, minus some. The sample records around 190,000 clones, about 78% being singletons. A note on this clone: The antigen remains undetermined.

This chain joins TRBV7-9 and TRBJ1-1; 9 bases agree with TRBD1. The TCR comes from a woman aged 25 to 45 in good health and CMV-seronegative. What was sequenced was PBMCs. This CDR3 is CASSAQGASTEAFF. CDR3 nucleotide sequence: TGTGCCAGCAGCGCACAGGGGGCGAGCACTGAAGCTTTCTTT.